This T cell receptor (beta chain) appears in the sequencing data of a study of graft-versus-host responses after intestinal transplantation. Study in general: Those transplanted obtained multivisceral, liver-intestinal, or isolated intestinal grafts. All of the recipients had induction that used anti-thymocyte globulin, then tacrolimus and steroids for about 3 years.

The CDR3 length is 15 residues. V was cut by 9 bases and J by 0 bases, with 14 bases left in between. Germline loops: CDR1 SNHLY, CDR2 FYNNEI. With respect to this clone: Its target is unknown.

Clones were sequenced by immunoSEQ multiplex PCR, and TCRdb holds only the in-frame ones, with some missing. The data show about 26,000 clones, with roughly 87% seen just once and 0.65% to 0.75% held by the top ten. The receptor comes from a human donor who received an intestinal transplant. The sequencing here drew on unstimulated CD4+ T cells sorted from spleen or lymph node cells, taken before intestinal transplant. The rearrangement uses TRBV2 and TRBJ1-4; D is uncertain. This CDR3 reads CASIDEIATNEKLFF. The CDR3 coding sequence is TGTGCCAGTATCGACGAGATCGCAACTAATGAAAAACTGTTTTTT.